The entry below describes one TCR beta chain. Profiling relied on immunoSEQ multiplex PCR, and the TCRdb table lists in-frame clones only, not all of them. The sample has just over 200,000 clones; 80% are singletons. The data were obtained in a study of blood T cell repertoires in COVID-19. This CDR3 spans 14 amino acids. The V end was cut by 4 bases, the J end by 2 bases, with 12 bases between. The germline gives CDR1 SGDLS, CDR2 YYNGEE. The J gene is TRBJ2-5, the V gene TRBV9, with a tentative D call TRBD1 (6 bases). The receptor was isolated from a woman between 65 and 79 years old with acute or convalescent COVID-19. The source material was peripheral blood. For the CDR3, the DNA is TGTGCCAGCAGCCCAGGGGCGGCACAAGAGACCCAGTACTTC. This translates into CASSPGAAQETQYF.